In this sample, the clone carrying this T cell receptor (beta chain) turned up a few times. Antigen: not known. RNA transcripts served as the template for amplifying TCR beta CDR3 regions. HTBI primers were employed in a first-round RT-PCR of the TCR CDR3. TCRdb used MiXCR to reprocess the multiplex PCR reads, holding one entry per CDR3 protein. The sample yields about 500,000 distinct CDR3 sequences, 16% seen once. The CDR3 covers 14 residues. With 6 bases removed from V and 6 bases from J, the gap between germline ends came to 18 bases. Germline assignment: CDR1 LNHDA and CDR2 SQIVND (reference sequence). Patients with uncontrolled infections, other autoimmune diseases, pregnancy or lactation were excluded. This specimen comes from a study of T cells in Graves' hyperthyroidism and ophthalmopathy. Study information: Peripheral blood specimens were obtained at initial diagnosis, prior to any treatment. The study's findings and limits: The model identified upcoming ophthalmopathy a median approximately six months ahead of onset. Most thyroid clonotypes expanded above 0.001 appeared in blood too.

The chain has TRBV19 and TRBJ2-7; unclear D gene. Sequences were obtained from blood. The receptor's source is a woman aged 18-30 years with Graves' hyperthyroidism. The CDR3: CASSIRASKGEQYF. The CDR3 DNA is TGTGCCAGTAGCATAAGAGCCAGCAAGGGCGAGCAGTACTTC.